These 10 T cell receptor beta chains were all obtained from the same sample, sequenced in a study of blood T cell repertoires in COVID-19. Profiling relied on immunoSEQ multiplex PCR, and the TCRdb table lists in-frame clones only, not all of them. The data contain about 130,000 clones, roughly 90% of them singletons. Sequenced input: peripheral blood. These receptors came from a man in his fifties or sixties with active COVID-19.

The genes are TRBV29-1 and TRBJ2-3, with TRBD2 identical over 7 bases. The CDR3 extends over 15 amino acids. V trimming: 7 bases; J trimming: 2 bases; junction bases outside the gene matches: 12. CDR1 SQVTM and CDR2 ANQGSEA come from the germline V gene. The CDR3 DNA reads TGCAGCGCCCGAGGTGGGAGCGGGGCCACAGATACGCAGTATTTT. Its protein is CSARGGSGATDTQYF.

V gene TRBV7-3 combines with J gene TRBJ1-2; a possible D gene is TRBD1 (6 bases). Germline CDR1 and CDR2: SGHTA and FQGTGA. This CDR3 is built from 16 residues. Trimming stripped 0 bases from V and 6 bases from J, with 17 bases between. The CDR3 loop reads CASSLTGPGQPNGYTF. In DNA form, the CDR3 reads TGTGCCAGCAGCTTAACGGGGCCGGGACAACCTAATGGCTACACCTTC.

This chain uses TRBV19 with TRBJ1-1, with D unclear. The germline V and J ends were trimmed by 7 bases and 4 bases, with 16 bases remaining between them. This CDR3 contains 14 residues. The V gene's germline CDR1 is LNHDA and CDR2 SQIVND (reference sequence). DNA of the CDR3: TGTGCCAGTACCCCCCGGGGTTTGGGCACTGAAGCTTTCTTT. Its translation is CASTPRGLGTEAFF.

The chain couples TRBV28 to TRBJ1-4; D remains unclear. The CDR3 is made up of 15 amino acids. V was trimmed by 2 bases and J by 0 bases, leaving 7 bases between them. CDR1 is MDHEN and CDR2 is SYDVKM in the germline V gene. The CDR3 protein is CASSLGGSTNEKLFF. DNA of the CDR3: TGTGCCAGCAGTTTAGGAGGGTCAACTAATGAAAAACTGTTTTTT.

This sequence joins TRBV9 and TRBJ1-2; no firm D call. The CDR3 runs 13 residues. Looked up from germline, CDR1 is SGDLS and CDR2 is YYNGEE. The V and J ends lost 0 bases and 4 bases respectively, with 7 bases between them. CDR3 bases: TGTGCCAGCAGCGTAGCTGACTTCTATGGCTACACCTTC. Protein: CASSVADFYGYTF.

V usage is TRBV6-4 and J usage is TRBJ2-5; D may be TRBD2 (7 bases). The germline V gene encodes CDR1 MRHNA and CDR2 SNTAGT. Trimming took 2 bases from V and 2 from J, leaving 18 bases between them. The CDR3 sequence is 17 residues long. CDR3 amino acids: CASSDHSKGGRQETQYF. Here the CDR3 DNA reads TGTGCCAGCAGTGACCATTCTAAGGGGGGGAGACAAGAGACCCAGTACTTC.

The V call is TRBV24-1, the J call TRBJ2-7; 8 bases agree with TRBD1. CDR3 length equals 16 residues. Germline CDR1 reads KGHDR; CDR2 reads SFDVKD. V lost 5 bases to trimming and J lost 6 bases; unmatched junction nucleotides: 14. This CDR3 is CATSVRVQGASGEQYF. The CDR3 DNA is TGTGCCACCAGTGTAAGGGTGCAGGGGGCGAGTGGCGAGCAGTACTTC.

The genes are TRBV9 and TRBJ2-2; 13 bases are shared with TRBD2. Germline CDR1 reads SGDLS; CDR2 reads YYNGEE. The CDR3 is 17 amino acids. V lost 4 bases to trimming and J lost 6 bases; unmatched junction nucleotides: 9. DNA for the CDR3: TGTGCCAGCAGCCCCTCAGGGGGACTAGCGGGATCCGGGGAGCTGTTTTTT. Encoded protein: CASSPSGGLAGSGELFF.

CDR3 nucleotide sequence: TGTGCCAGCCGCGACCCAAAGGGGCAAGAGACCCAGTACTTC. Translated: CASRDPKGQETQYF. This sequence joins TRBV7-7 and TRBJ2-5; D possibly corresponds to TRBD1 (5 bases). The V and J ends lost 8 bases and 2 bases respectively, with 15 bases between them. The CDR3 has 14 residues. The germline gives CDR1 SSHAT, CDR2 FNYEAQ (reference sequence).

V gene TRBV27 combines with J gene TRBJ2-1, with 7 bases that match TRBD2. Germline V CDR1 and CDR2: MNHEY, SMNVEV (reference sequence). V trimming: 1 base; J trimming: 0 bases; junction bases outside the gene matches: 9. This CDR3 contains 18 residues. CDR3 DNA sequence: TGTGCCAGCAGTTTATGGTGGGAGGGGAAGAGCTCCTACAATGAGCAGTTCTTC. Encoded protein: CASSLWWEGKSSYNEQFF.